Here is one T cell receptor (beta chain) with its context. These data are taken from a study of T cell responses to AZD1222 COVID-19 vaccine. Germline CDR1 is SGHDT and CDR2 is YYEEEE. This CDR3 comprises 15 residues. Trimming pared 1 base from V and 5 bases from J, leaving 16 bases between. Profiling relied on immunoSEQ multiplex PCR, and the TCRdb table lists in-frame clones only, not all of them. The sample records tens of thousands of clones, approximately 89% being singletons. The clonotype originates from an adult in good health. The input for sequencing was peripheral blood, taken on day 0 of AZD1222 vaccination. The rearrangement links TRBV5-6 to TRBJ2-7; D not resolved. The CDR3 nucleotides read TGTGCCAGCAGCTTGTTTCAAGGGTACTCTCACGAGCAGTACTTC. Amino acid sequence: CASSLFQGYSHEQYF.